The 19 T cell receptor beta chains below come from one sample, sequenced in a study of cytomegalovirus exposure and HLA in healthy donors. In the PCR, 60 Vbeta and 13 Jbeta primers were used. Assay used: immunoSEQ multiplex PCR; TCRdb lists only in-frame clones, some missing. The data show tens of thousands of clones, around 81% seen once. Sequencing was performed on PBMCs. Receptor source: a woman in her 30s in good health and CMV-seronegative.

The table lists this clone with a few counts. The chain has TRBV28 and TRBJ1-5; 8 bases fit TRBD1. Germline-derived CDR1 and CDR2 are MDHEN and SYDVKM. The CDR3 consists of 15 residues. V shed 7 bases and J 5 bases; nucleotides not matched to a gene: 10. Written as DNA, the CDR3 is TGTGCCAGCAACTACCCGGGACAGGATGATCAGCCCCAGCATTTT. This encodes CASNYPGQDDQPQHF. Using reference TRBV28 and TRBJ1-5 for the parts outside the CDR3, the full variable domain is DVKVTQSSRYLVKRTGEKVFLECVQDMDHENMFWYRQDPGLGLRLIYFSYDVKMKEKGDIPEGYSVSREKKERFSLILESASTNQTSMYLCASNYPGQDDQPQHFGDGTRLSIL.

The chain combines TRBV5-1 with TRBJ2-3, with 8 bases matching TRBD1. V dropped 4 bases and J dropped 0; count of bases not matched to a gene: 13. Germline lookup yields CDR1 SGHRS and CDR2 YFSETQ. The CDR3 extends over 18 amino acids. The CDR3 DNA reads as TGCGCCAGCAGCCCCCTCGGACAGGGTGCCACTAGCACAGATACGCAGTATTTT. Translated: CASSPLGQGATSTDTQYF.

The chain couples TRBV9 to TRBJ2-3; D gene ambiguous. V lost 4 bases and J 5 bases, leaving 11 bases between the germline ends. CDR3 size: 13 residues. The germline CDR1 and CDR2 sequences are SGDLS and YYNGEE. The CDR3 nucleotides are TGTGCCAGCAGCCCTCGCCCGGTAGATACGCAGTATTTT. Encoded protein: CASSPRPVDTQYF.

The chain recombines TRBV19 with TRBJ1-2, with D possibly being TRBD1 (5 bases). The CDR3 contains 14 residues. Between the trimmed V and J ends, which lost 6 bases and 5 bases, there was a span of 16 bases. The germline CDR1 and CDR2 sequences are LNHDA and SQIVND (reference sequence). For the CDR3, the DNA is TGTGCCAGTAGCTCCGGGCAGGGTCCATATGGCTACACCTTC. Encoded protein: CASSSGQGPYGYTF.

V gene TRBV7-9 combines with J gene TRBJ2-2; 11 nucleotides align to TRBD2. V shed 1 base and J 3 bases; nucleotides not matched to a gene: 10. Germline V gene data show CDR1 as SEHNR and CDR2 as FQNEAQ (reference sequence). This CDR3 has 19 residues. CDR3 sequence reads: CASSLDHTGLADYTGELFF. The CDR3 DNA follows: TGTGCCAGCAGCTTAGACCATACGGGACTAGCGGATTACACCGGGGAGCTGTTTTTT. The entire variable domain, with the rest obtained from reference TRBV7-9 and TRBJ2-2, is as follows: DTGVSQNPRHKITKRGQNVTFRCDPISEHNRLYWYRQTLGQGPEFLTYFQNEAQLEKSRLLSDRFSAERPKGSFSTLEIQRTEQGDSAMYLCASSLDHTGLADYTGELFFGEGSRLTVL.

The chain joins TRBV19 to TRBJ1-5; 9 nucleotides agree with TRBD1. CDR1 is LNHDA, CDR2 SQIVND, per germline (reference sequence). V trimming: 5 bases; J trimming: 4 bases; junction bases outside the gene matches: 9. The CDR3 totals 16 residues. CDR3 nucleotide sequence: TGTGCCAGTAGTCGAAAAGGGGACAGGGTAAATCAGCCCCAGCATTTT. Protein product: CASSRKGDRVNQPQHF.

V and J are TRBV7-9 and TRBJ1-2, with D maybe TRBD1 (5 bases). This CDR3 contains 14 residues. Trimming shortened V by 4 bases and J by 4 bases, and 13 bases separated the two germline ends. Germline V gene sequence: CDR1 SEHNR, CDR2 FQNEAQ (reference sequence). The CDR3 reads CASSSSMGGYGYTF. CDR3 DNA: TGTGCCAGCAGCTCCTCGATGGGGGGCTATGGCTACACCTTC.

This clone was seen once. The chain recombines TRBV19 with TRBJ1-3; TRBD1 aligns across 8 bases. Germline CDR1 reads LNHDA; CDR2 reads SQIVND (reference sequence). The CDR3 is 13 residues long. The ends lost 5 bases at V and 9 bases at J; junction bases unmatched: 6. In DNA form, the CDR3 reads TGTGCCAGTAGTCAACAGGGGGGTACCACCATATATTTT. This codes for CASSQQGGTTIYF.

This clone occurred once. DNA of the CDR3: TGTGCCAGCAGCCAGGGACTAGCCACAACCTACGAGCAGTACTTC. The encoded protein is CASSQGLATTYEQYF. This chain links TRBV4-2 with TRBJ2-7; 9 bases line up with TRBD2. V gave up 3 bases and J gave up 2 bases; unmatched junction bases: 5. Germline CDR1 is LGHNA and CDR2 is YNFKEQ. CDR3 length: 15 amino acids.

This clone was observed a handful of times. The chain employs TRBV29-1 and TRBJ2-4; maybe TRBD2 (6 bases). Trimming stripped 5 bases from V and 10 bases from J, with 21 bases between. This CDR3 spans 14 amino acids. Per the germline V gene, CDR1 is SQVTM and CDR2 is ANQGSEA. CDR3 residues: CSVRPGNLGRIQYF. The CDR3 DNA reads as TGCAGCGTTCGCCCCGGGAACCTAGGGAGGATTCAGTACTTC.

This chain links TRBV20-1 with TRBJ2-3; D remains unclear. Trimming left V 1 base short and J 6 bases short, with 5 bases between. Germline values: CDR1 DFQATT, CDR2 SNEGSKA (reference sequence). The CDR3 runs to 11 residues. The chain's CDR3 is CSARGRDTQYF. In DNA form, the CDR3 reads TGCAGTGCTAGAGGGCGGGATACGCAGTATTTT.

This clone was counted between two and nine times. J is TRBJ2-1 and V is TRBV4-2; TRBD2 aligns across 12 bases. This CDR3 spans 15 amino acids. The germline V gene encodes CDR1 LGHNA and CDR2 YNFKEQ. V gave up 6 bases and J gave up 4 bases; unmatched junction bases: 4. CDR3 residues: CASSPGTSGYNEQFF. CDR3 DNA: TGTGCCAGCAGTCCAGGGACTAGCGGGTACAATGAGCAGTTCTTC.

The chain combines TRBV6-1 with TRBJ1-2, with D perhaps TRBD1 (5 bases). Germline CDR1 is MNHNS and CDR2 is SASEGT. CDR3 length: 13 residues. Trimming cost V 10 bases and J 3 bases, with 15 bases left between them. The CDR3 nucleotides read TGTGCCACCACGTCAGGGATTCACTATGGCTACACCTTC. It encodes CATTSGIHYGYTF.

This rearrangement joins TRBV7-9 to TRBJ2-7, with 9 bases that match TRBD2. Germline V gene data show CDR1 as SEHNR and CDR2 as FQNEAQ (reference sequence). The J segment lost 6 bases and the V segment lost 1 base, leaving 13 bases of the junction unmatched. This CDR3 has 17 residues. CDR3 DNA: TGTGCCAGCAGCTTAGTATTGGCTAGCGGGACTGTCTCCGAGCAGTACTTC. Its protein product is CASSLVLASGTVSEQYF.

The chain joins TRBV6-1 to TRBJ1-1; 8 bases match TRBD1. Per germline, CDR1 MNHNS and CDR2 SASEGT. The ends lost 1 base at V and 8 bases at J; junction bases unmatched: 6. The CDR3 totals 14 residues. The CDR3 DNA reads TGTGCCAGCAGTGAAGAGTGGGGACAGGCCGAAGCTTTCTTT. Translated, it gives CASSEEWGQAEAFF.

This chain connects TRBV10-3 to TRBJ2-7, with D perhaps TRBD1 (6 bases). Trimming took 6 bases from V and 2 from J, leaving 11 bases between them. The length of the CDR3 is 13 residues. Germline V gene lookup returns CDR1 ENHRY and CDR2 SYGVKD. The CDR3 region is CAISDRKTYEQYF. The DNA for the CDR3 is TGTGCCATCAGCGACAGGAAAACCTACGAGCAGTACTTC.

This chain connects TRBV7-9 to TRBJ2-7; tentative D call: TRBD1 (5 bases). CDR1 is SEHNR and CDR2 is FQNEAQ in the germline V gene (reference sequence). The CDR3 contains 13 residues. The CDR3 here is CSTERDSHYEQYF. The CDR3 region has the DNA TGTTCCACCGAACGTGACAGCCATTACGAGCAGTACTTC. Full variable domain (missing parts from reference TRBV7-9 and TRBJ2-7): DTGVSQNPRHKITKRGQNVTFRCDPISEHNRLYWYRQTLGQGPEFLTYFQNEAQLEKSRLLSDRFSAERPKGSFSTLEIQRTEQGDSAMYLCSTERDSHYEQYFGPGTRLTVT.

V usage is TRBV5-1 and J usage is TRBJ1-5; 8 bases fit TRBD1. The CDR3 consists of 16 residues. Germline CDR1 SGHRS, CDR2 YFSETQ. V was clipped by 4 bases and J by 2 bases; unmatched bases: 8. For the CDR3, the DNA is TGCGCCAGCAGCCCTCAGGACAGGGAGGGCAATCAGCCCCAGCATTTT. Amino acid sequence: CASSPQDREGNQPQHF.

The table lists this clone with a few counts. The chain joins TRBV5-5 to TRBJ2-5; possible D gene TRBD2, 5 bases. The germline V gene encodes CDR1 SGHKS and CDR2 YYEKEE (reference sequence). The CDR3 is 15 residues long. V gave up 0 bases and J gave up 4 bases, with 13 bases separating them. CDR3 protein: CASSLAVLRGETQYF. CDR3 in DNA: TGTGCCAGCAGCTTGGCCGTCCTCCGGGGAGAGACCCAGTACTTC.